Listed below are T cell receptor beta chains from one sample, sequenced in a study of Ad26.COV2.S vaccination and SARS-CoV-2 variants. Only in-frame clones appear in the TCRdb table, and some are missing; sequencing was by immunoSEQ multiplex PCR. The table records about 350,000 clones, 86% of them present only once. The sample consisted of peripheral blood, taken in a trial of Ad26.COV2.S vaccine versus placebo. These receptors originate from a person between 18 and 60 years old who received the Ad26.COV2.S COVID-19 vaccine or a placebo. CDR3s include the opening cysteine and the closing phenylalanine or tryptophan. The D gene is left open where the match is weak. Clone size is given for some rows only: seen once, a few or many times, or a class if the clone is expanded.

NA	TRBJ1-1	NA	15	TRBV7-2	TGTGCCAGCAACAAGGGGGGGTTTCTGAACACTGAAGCTTTCTTT	CASNKGGFLNTEAFF
NA	TRBJ2-7	TRBD1	16	TRBV4-2	TGTGCCAGCAGCCAAGAGGGACAGGAGTTCTCCTACGAGCAGTACTTC	CASSQEGQEFSYEQYF
NA	TRBJ1-2	TRBD1	15	TRBV4-3	TGCGCCAGCAGCCAGGGACCCCAGGGGGGATATGGCTACACCTTC	CASSQGPQGGYGYTF
NA	TRBJ2-1	TRBD2	15	TRBV5-6	TGTGCCACTACCCTGAGGACTAGCATCTACAATGAGCAGTTCTTC	CATTLRTSIYNEQFF
NA	TRBJ1-1	NA	14	TRBV27	TGTGCCAGCAGTTCCAATGTGGCGAACACTGAAGCTTTCTTT	CASSSNVANTEAFF
NA	TRBJ1-5	TRBD1	16	TRBV19	TGTGCCAGTAGTATCCGACAGGGAACTACCAATCAGCCCCAGCATTTT	CASSIRQGTTNQPQHF
NA	TRBJ2-5	NA	13	TRBV7-7	TGTGCTAGCAGCCACGTAAGCCAAGAGACCCAGTACTTC	CASSHVSQETQYF
once	TRBJ2-7	TRBD2	15	TRBV7-2	TGTGCCAGCAGCCCACTAGCGGGGGGAATCTACGAGCAGTACTTC	CASSPLAGGIYEQYF
NA	TRBJ1-1	NA	12	TRBV9	TGTGCCAGCAGCTCTCGGGGCACTGAAGCTTTCTTT	CASSSRGTEAFF
NA	TRBJ2-2	NA	16	TRBV29-1	TGCAGCGTTCGGGAGCCGTCGATATCTGACACCGGGGAGCTGTTTTTT	CSVREPSISDTGELFF
NA	TRBJ2-5	NA	14	TRBV5-1	TGCGCCAGCAGCTTCAACCCGGGACAAGAGACCCAGTACTTC	CASSFNPGQETQYF
NA	TRBJ2-7	TRBD1	15	TRBV11-1	TGTGCCAGCAGCTTAGTTCCGACAGGGGTCTACGAGCAGTACTTC	CASSLVPTGVYEQYF
NA	TRBJ1-2	NA	17	TRBV27	TGTGCCAGCAGTTTATCGTGGCAGGCGGGTCTTTACGGAGGCTACACCTTC	CASSLSWQAGLYGGYTF
once	TRBJ1-2	TRBD1	16	TRBV7-9	TGTGCCAGCAGCGCCCACCGGACAGGGATTAACTATGGCTACACCTTC	CASSAHRTGINYGYTF
NA	TRBJ2-3	NA	15	TRBV27	TGTGCCAGCAGTTTATCAGACGGAAGCACAGATACGCAGTATTTT	CASSLSDGSTDTQYF
NA	TRBJ1-2	NA	14	TRBV9	TGTGCCAGCAGCGTAGGCTTAGGGAGGGATGGCTACACCTTC	CASSVGLGRDGYTF
NA	TRBJ2-1	TRBD1	12	TRBV13	TGTGCCACCCGACAGGGTTCCTATGAGCAGTTCTTC	CATRQGSYEQFF
NA	TRBJ1-1	NA	13	TRBV6-5	TGTGCCAGCAGTTACACTAGGGTCACTGAAGCTTTCTTT	CASSYTRVTEAFF
once	TRBJ1-1	NA	14	TRBV7-2	TGTGCCAGCACCCTCATCGTCGGGAACACTGAAGCTTTCTTT	CASTLIVGNTEAFF
NA	TRBJ2-3	TRBD2	19	TRBV7-8	TGTGCCAGCAGCTTACTGGCGAGCGGGGGGCTTCATAGCACAGATACGCAGTATTTT	CASSLLASGGLHSTDTQYF
NA	TRBJ2-1	NA	15	TRBV3-1/TRBV3-2	TGTGCCAGCAGCCAAGATATGGCACAGTACAATGAGCAGTTCTTC	CASSQDMAQYNEQFF
NA	TRBJ2-5	TRBD2	16	TRBV5-4	TGTGCCAGCAGCCCCCGACTAGCGGGGAACCAAGAGACCCAGTACTTC	CASSPRLAGNQETQYF
NA	TRBJ1-1	NA	14	TRBV11-2	TGTGCCAGCAGCTTAAGGGCAGGGAACACTGAAGCTTTCTTT	CASSLRAGNTEAFF
NA	TRBJ1-1	NA	17	TRBV28	TGTGCCAGCGAAAGTGGGGGCGTCTCAGTGATGAACACTGAAGCTTTCTTT	CASESGGVSVMNTEAFF
NA	TRBJ1-2	NA	13	TRBV5-1	TGCGCCAGCAGCGAACGGAGAAACTATGGCTACACCTTC	CASSERRNYGYTF
NA	TRBJ2-1	TRBD2	18	TRBV28	TGTGCCAGCAGTTCCCGACCCCTTACTAGCGGGAGAAGGAATGAGCAGTTCTTC	CASSSRPLTSGRRNEQFF
NA	TRBJ1-1	TRBD1	11	TRBV12-3/TRBV12-4	TGTGCCAGCAGACCGGGACAGGAAGCTTTCTTT	CASRPGQEAFF
NA	TRBJ2-3	TRBD2	15	TRBV7-3	TGTGCCAGCAGCTGGTCTAGCGGGATCGGGGATACGCAGTATTTT	CASSWSSGIGDTQYF
once	TRBJ1-2	TRBD1	14	TRBV5-6	TGTGCCAGCAGCGCCCGGACAGGGGTGCTTGGCTACACCTTC	CASSARTGVLGYTF
NA	TRBJ2-5	NA	15	TRBV19	TGTGCCAGTAGTATAGTCGGCAGGGGAATAGAGACCCAGTACTTC	CASSIVGRGIETQYF
few	TRBJ1-6	NA	15	TRBV7-9	TGTGCCAGCAGCTTAGCGGTGGGGCGGAATTCACCCCTCCACTTT	CASSLAVGRNSPLHF
NA	TRBJ1-1	NA	15	TRBV9	TGTGCCAGCAGCGTAATGGCCGGGCTGGGGACTGAAGCTTTCTTT	CASSVMAGLGTEAFF
NA	TRBJ2-7	TRBD2	15	TRBV4-1	TGCGCCAGCAGCCAGCGGATAGCGGGGGGCTACGAGCAGTACTTC	CASSQRIAGGYEQYF
NA	TRBJ1-6	NA	16	TRBV28	TGTGCCAGCAGTTTATTCTTCTCCCTGGTGGATTCACCCCTCCACTTT	CASSLFFSLVDSPLHF
NA	TRBJ1-1	TRBD1	17	TRBV7-6	TGTGCCAGCAGCCAGATCCTCGACAGGGGATTGAACACTGAAGCTTTCTTT	CASSQILDRGLNTEAFF
NA	TRBJ1-2	NA	15	TRBV6-5	TGTGCCAGCAGTTACGGGGTAGGAGGTGGTTATGGCTACACCTTC	CASSYGVGGGYGYTF
NA	TRBJ1-5	NA	14	TRBV2	TGTGCCAGCAGTGAATTCGGGGGCCAACAGCCCCAGCATTTT	CASSEFGGQQPQHF
NA	TRBJ1-2	TRBD1	14	TRBV4-1	TGCGCCAGCAGCCGGGACAGAGGGAACTATGGCTACACCTTC	CASSRDRGNYGYTF
NA	TRBJ1-1	NA	10	TRBV29-1	TGCATTGCTGGGGGACCTGAAGCTTTCTTT	CIAGGPEAFF
NA	TRBJ1-2	NA	15	TRBV2	TGTGCCAGCAGTGATAATGGCAGGGTAGGGGGTGGCTACACCTTC	CASSDNGRVGGGYTF
NA	TRBJ2-2	NA	14	TRBV29-1	TGCAGCGTGATCACAGGGCCCAACACCGGGGAGCTGTTTTTT	CSVITGPNTGELFF